This T cell receptor beta chain was sequenced during a study of cytomegalovirus exposure and HLA in healthy donors. The CDR3 spans 14 residues. The V segment lost 7 bases and the J segment 2 bases; nucleotides outside the gene matches: 4. Germline CDR1 reads SGHNT; CDR2 reads YYREEE (reference sequence). Worth noting for this clone: Its antigen is undetermined.

It was with 60 Vbeta and 13 Jbeta primers that the PCR ran. TCRdb keeps only in-frame clones here, not all; method: immunoSEQ multiplex PCR. This sample carries 130,000 or so clones, around 84% of them seen once, and the ten largest clones take around 3%. Whole-study findings and limits: About 87% or about 30% of the time was how often most TCR beta V segments were productive, according to an earlier analysis.

This TCR derives from a young woman in good health and CMV-seropositive. Sequencing was carried out using PBMCs. The J gene is TRBJ2-3, the V gene TRBV5-4; 10 bases fit TRBD2. The chain's CDR3 is CASLLAGDTDTQYF. The DNA for the CDR3 is TGTGCCAGCCTTCTAGCGGGGGACACAGATACGCAGTATTTT.